This T cell receptor (beta chain) was recovered during a study of ipilimumab plus nivolumab after autologous stem cell transplantation. Study-wide context: Median doses per patient: roughly 5 ipilimumab, about eight nivolumab.

Produced via immunoSEQ multiplex PCR; TCRdb's table is partial and in-frame only. The data contain approximately 14,000 clones, approximately 75% of them seen just once; the ten biggest clones take up under 11%. V lost 7 bases and J 4 bases, leaving 14 bases between the germline ends. Germline V CDR1 and CDR2: SGHRS, YFSETQ. The CDR3 consists of 13 residues. The chain employs TRBV5-1 and TRBJ2-5, with D possibly TRBD2 on 5 matching bases. Source: PBMCs, taken in a trial of ipilimumab plus nivolumab as post-transplant consolidation. This sequence originates from a male donor with primary mediastinal lymphoma. The DNA for the CDR3 is TGCGCCAGCGGAGGTGGTGCCGTAGAGACCCAGTACTTC. As protein: CASGGGAVETQYF.